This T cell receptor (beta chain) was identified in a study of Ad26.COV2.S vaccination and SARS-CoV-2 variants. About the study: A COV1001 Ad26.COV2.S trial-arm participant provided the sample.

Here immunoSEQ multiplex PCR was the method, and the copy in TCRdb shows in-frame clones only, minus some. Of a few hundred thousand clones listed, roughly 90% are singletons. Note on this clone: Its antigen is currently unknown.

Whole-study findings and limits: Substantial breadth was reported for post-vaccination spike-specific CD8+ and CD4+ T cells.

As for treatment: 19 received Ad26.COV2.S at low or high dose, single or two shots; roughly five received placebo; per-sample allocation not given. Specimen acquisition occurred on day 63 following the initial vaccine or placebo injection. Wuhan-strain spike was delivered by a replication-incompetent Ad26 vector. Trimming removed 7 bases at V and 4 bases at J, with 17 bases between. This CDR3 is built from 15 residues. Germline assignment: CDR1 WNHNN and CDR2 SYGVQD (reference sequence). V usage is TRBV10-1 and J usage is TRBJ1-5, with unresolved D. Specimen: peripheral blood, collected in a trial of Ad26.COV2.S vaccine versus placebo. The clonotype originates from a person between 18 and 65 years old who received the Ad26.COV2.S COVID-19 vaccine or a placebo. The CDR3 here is CASIEERTENQPQHF. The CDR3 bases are TGCGCCAGCATCGAAGAGAGGACGGAGAATCAGCCCCAGCATTTT.